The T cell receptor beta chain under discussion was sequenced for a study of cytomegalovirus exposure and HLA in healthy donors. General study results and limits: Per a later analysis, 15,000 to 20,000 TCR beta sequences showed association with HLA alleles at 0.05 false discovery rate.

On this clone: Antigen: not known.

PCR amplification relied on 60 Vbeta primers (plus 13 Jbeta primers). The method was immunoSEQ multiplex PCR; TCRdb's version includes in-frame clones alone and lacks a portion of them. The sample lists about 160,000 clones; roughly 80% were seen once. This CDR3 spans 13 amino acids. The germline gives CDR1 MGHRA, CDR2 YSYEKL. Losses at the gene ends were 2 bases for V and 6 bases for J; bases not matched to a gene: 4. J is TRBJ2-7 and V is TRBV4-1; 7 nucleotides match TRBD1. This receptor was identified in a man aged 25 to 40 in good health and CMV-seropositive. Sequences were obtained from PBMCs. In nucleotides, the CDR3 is TGCGCCAGCAGCCAACTACAGGGGTCCGAGCAGTACTTC. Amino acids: CASSQLQGSEQYF.